What follows are 21 T cell receptor beta chains derived from one specimen sequenced in a study of neurological immune-mediated disorders. TCRdb processed the 5' RACE reads anew with MiXCR; each CDR3 protein has one entry. The sample holds approximately 50,000 distinct CDR3 sequences, under 13% seen once. The sequenced sample was PBMCs. These receptors originate from a man between 65 and 80 years old with HTLV-1-associated myelopathy (HAM/TSP).

This clonotype was counted ten times or more. The chain carries TRBV11-2 and TRBJ2-1; 11 nucleotides align to TRBD2. The CDR3 has 16 residues. Trimming at V came to 2 bases and at J to 7 bases, leaving 7 bases not matched to a gene. Germline loops: CDR1 SGHAT, CDR2 FQNNGV. The DNA for the CDR3 is TGTGCCAGCAGCTTAACGTTAGCGGGAGGGATTAATGAGCAGTTCTTC. Encoded protein: CASSLTLAGGINEQFF.

This clonotype was recorded at least ten times. V usage is TRBV7-9 and J usage is TRBJ1-1, with 8 bases lining up with TRBD1. The germline V gene encodes CDR1 SEHNR and CDR2 FQNEAQ (reference sequence). This CDR3 spans 15 amino acids. V lost 5 bases and J lost 1; bases outside the gene matches: 6. The CDR3 sequence: CASSPRTGQNTEAFF. As DNA, the CDR3 is TGTGCCAGCAGCCCTCGGACAGGGCAGAACACTGAAGCTTTCTTT.

This clonotype has ten or more counts. This sequence joins TRBV20-1 and TRBJ2-7, with 11 bases matching TRBD2. CDR3 length: 15 residues. Trimming took 0 bases from V and 5 from J; bases not matched to a gene: 6. Germline assignment: CDR1 DFQATT and CDR2 SNEGSKA (reference sequence). As DNA, the CDR3 is TGCAGTGCTAGAGACTTAGCGGGAGGGTTAAACGAGCAGTACTTC. Encoded protein: CSARDLAGGLNEQYF.

This clonotype showed up many times. The V and J genes are TRBV28 and TRBJ1-3; tentatively, D is TRBD1 (6 bases). Trimming cost V 6 bases and J 5 bases, with 14 bases left between them. CDR1 is MDHEN and CDR2 is SYDVKM in the germline V gene. CDR3 size: 14 residues. The CDR3 DNA sequence: TGTGCCAGCAGCCGGGGGCAGGGGCGAAACACCATATATTTT. Amino acid sequence: CASSRGQGRNTIYF.

In this sample, this clonotype turned up many times. This chain connects TRBV20-1 to TRBJ2-7; no firm D call. Germline V gives CDR1 DFQATT, CDR2 SNEGSKA (reference sequence). V lost 1 base, J lost 1 base, and 8 bases lay in between. The length of the CDR3 is 13 residues. The CDR3 DNA is TGCAGTGCTAGAGTCGAGAGTTCCTACGAGCAGTACTTC. This sequence encodes CSARVESSYEQYF.

This clonotype was counted at least ten times. The rearrangement uses TRBV20-1 and TRBJ1-2; D unresolved. Germline-derived CDR1 and CDR2 are DFQATT and SNEGSKA (reference sequence). The CDR3 loop spans 13 amino acids. V was pared by 0 bases and J by 9 bases, with 14 bases between. This CDR3 reads CSARDPQSLRYTF. Here the CDR3 DNA reads TGCAGTGCTAGAGATCCCCAGAGTCTGCGCTACACCTTC.

This clonotype came up once. The V call is TRBV29-1, the J call TRBJ1-2; D ambiguous. Germline CDR1 is SQVTM and CDR2 is ANQGSEA. The CDR3 contains 13 residues. Trimming cost V 4 bases and J 0 bases, with 9 bases left between them. The CDR3 DNA follows: TGCAGCGTTGGATACATAGCTAACTATGGCTACACCTTC. Translation: CSVGYIANYGYTF.

With respect to this clonotype: A clone one base away is much larger, so this may be a read error. The J gene is TRBJ2-7, the V gene TRBV20-1; 7 bases are a match to TRBD1. CDR3 length: 14 residues. Germline V gives CDR1 DFQATT, CDR2 SNEGSKA (reference sequence). Germline trimming cut 0 bases from V and 3 bases from J; bases unmatched to any gene: 5. CDR3 region: CSARDLQGVYEQYF. The CDR3 DNA reads TGCAGTGCTAGAGATCTGCAGGGGGTCTACGAGCAGTACTTC.

This clonotype appeared many times. J is TRBJ2-1 and V is TRBV5-1; 8 bases line up with TRBD2. The CDR3 loop spans 15 amino acids. Germline CDR1 reads SGHRS; CDR2 reads YFSETQ. The J segment lost 6 bases and the V segment lost 0 bases, leaving 5 bases of the junction unmatched. The CDR3 DNA reads as TGCGCCAGCAGCTTGGATCGGGGGGGGGGCAATGAGCAGTTCTTC. Translation: CASSLDRGGGNEQFF.

This clonotype was seen ten or more times. V usage is TRBV7-9 and J usage is TRBJ2-5; a weak D match, TRBD2 (6 bases). The CDR3 covers 14 residues. Trimming took off 4 bases at V and 5 bases at J, with 14 bases between the two ends. CDR1 and CDR2 from the germline V gene are SEHNR and FQNEAQ (reference sequence). The CDR3 reads CASSWRGARETQYF. The DNA of the CDR3 is TGTGCCAGCAGCTGGCGCGGGGCCCGGGAGACCCAGTACTTC.

The table lists this clonotype with many counts. The V gene is TRBV12-3 or TRBV12-4, the J gene TRBJ2-2; tentatively, D is TRBD2 (5 bases). Between the trimmed V and J ends, which lost 3 bases and 0 bases, there was a span of 11 bases. This CDR3 contains 16 residues. The CDR3, as DNA: TGTGCCAGCAGTTTTTGGTCCGGGACGAACACCGGGGAGCTGTTTTTT. Translating it yields CASSFWSGTNTGELFF.

This clonotype came up many times. The chain uses TRBV5-1 and TRBJ2-3, with TRBD2 matching 14 bases. The V segment lost 4 bases and the J segment 6 bases; nucleotides outside the gene matches: 7. CDR3 length: 16 residues. CDR1 is SGHRS, CDR2 YFSETQ, per germline. CDR3 nucleotide sequence: TGCGCCAGCAGCCTACCGGGACTAGCGGGAGCGGATACGCAGTATTTT. Protein sequence: CASSLPGLAGADTQYF.

Note on this clonotype: Just one base apart from a much larger clone, this may be a read error. The V call is TRBV28, the J call TRBJ2-7; the D gene is possibly TRBD2 (5 bases). V was cut by 4 bases and J by 5 bases, with 18 bases left in between. There are 15 residues in the CDR3. Germline lookup yields CDR1 MDHEN and CDR2 SYDVKM. The CDR3 bases are TGTGCCAGCAGTTCCCTAGCCAGGCGTCTGCACGAGCAGTACTTC. As protein: CASSSLARRLHEQYF.

At least ten counts were recorded for this clonotype. The chain uses TRBV5-1 and TRBJ1-6; 8 positions agree with TRBD1. Germline loops: CDR1 SGHRS, CDR2 YFSETQ. This CDR3 has 17 amino acids. V gave up 0 bases and J gave up 7 bases; unmatched junction bases: 9. The CDR3 reads CASSLAGTGRLNSPLHF. CDR3 DNA sequence: TGCGCCAGCAGCTTGGCCGGGACAGGTCGCTTGAATTCACCCCTCCACTTT.

At least ten counts were recorded for this clonotype. The chain carries TRBV6-2 or TRBV6-3 and TRBJ2-7; 8 bases line up with TRBD2. Germline V gives CDR1 MNHEY, CDR2 SVGEGT. Trimming removed 6 bases from V and 0 bases from J; junction bases left unmatched: 13. CDR3 length equals 17 residues. This CDR3 is CASSLRGLALTSYEQYF. The CDR3 DNA reads TGTGCCAGCAGCCTAAGAGGACTAGCCCTAACCTCCTACGAGCAGTACTTC.

This clonotype was counted at least ten times. The chain recombines TRBV27 with TRBJ2-1; a possible D gene is TRBD2 (5 bases). Germline CDR1 is MNHEY and CDR2 is SMNVEV (reference sequence). Trimming removed 7 bases at V and 10 bases at J, with 23 bases between. The CDR3 spans 15 residues. The CDR3 DNA follows: TGTGCCAGCATGGGAGTACTTTTTTCGGGGATGGAGCAGTTCTTC. Amino acids: CASMGVLFSGMEQFF.

Ten or more counts support this clonotype. This chain connects TRBV6-5 to TRBJ1-1; possible D gene TRBD1, 5 bases. The CDR3 totals 13 residues. Trimming pared 2 bases from V and 7 bases from J, leaving 11 bases between. Germline values: CDR1 MNHEY, CDR2 SVGAGI. The DNA of the CDR3 is TGTGCCAGCAGTTACACCTTCGACAGTGAAGCTTTCTTT. This codes for CASSYTFDSEAFF.

This clonotype was seen ten or more times. This sequence joins TRBV12-3 or TRBV12-4 and TRBJ1-2; D is unclear. Between the trimmed V and J ends, which lost 1 base and 4 bases, there was a span of 7 bases. The CDR3 loop spans 13 amino acids. CDR3 bases: TGTGCCAGCAGTTTAGGGGCTGTCTATGGCTACACCTTC. Residues: CASSLGAVYGYTF.

This clonotype was observed many times. The chain couples TRBV5-1 to TRBJ2-7, with 7 bases that match TRBD1. The CDR3 has 15 residues. V dropped 0 bases and J dropped 4; count of bases not matched to a gene: 7. Germline-derived CDR1 and CDR2 are SGHRS and YFSETQ. The CDR3 here is CASSLDSRGFYEQYF. The CDR3, as DNA: TGCGCCAGCAGCTTGGATAGCAGGGGGTTTTACGAGCAGTACTTC.

This clonotype came up many times. J is TRBJ2-1 and V is TRBV18; the match to TRBD1 covers 10 bases. J lost 8 bases, V lost 3 bases, and 7 bases had no gene match. The CDR3 is 15 residues long. CDR1 is KGHSH and CDR2 is LQKENI in the germline V gene. CDR3 nucleotides: TGTGCCAGCTCACCGGGACAGGGGCGCTCGGATGAGCAGTTCTTC. Translated, it gives CASSPGQGRSDEQFF.

This clonotype has ten or more counts. The chain combines TRBV5-1 with TRBJ1-1; D not resolved. Germline V gene lookup returns CDR1 SGHRS and CDR2 YFSETQ. V was shortened by 6 bases and J by 0 bases, with 9 bases between the two germline ends. CDR3 length: 13 residues. The CDR3 bases are TGCGCCAGCATGGTTGTCATGAACACTGAAGCTTTCTTT. As protein: CASMVVMNTEAFF.